These 18 T cell receptor beta chains were sequenced from one sample in a study of blood T cell repertoires in COVID-19. Profiling relied on immunoSEQ multiplex PCR, and the TCRdb table lists in-frame clones only, not all of them. The repertoire holds around 330,000 clones, about nine tenths seen once, with 2% to 3% in the top ten. The sequenced sample was PBMCs or T cells enriched from blood (not recorded which). These receptors came from a man aged 60 to 69 who had recovered from COVID-19.

This clone was seen only once. The rearrangement joins TRBV7-2 to TRBJ1-5; D perhaps matches TRBD1 (5 bases). This CDR3 has 11 amino acids. Trimming stripped 5 bases from V and 12 bases from J, with 11 bases between. Per germline, CDR1 SGHTA and CDR2 FQGNSA. The CDR3 DNA reads as TGTGCCAGCAGCCGGTGGGGGGTCCAGCATTTT. Translation gives CASSRWGVQHF.

The V call is TRBV28, the J call TRBJ1-3; the D gene is possibly TRBD1 (5 bases). The CDR3 covers 15 residues. Germline V lookup: CDR1 MDHEN, CDR2 SYDVKM. V was clipped by 2 bases and J by 9 bases, with 17 bases between them. The CDR3 nucleotides read TGTGCCAGCAGTTTAAGGGCTTACCAGGGTGGCACCATATATTTT. Its translation is CASSLRAYQGGTIYF. Complete variable domain (other parts from reference TRBV28 and TRBJ1-3): DVKVTQSSRYLVKRTGEKVFLECVQDMDHENMFWYRQDPGLGLRLIYFSYDVKMKEKGDIPEGYSVSREKKERFSLILESASTNQTSMYLCASSLRAYQGGTIYFGEGSWLTVV.

This chain links TRBV4-3 with TRBJ1-2, with 10 nucleotides matching TRBD1. With 4 bases clipped from V and 5 bases from J, the junction kept 7 bases outside the gene matches. The germline V gene has CDR1 LGHNA and CDR2 YSLEER. CDR3 length: 15 amino acids. The CDR3 sequence: CASSPSGQGRYGYTF. CDR3 in DNA: TGCGCCAGCAGCCCCTCGGGACAGGGGAGGTATGGCTACACCTTC.

The chain couples TRBV4-1 to TRBJ2-7; 10 bases agree with TRBD1. Germline-derived CDR1 and CDR2 are MGHRA and YSYEKL. The junction had 9 bases not matched to a gene; V was cut back by 4 bases and J by 0 bases. The CDR3 is 17 residues long. The CDR3 spells CASSPSLGTGDSYEQYF. CDR3 bases: TGCGCCAGCAGCCCGTCGCTTGGGACAGGGGACTCCTACGAGCAGTACTTC.

The chain combines TRBV5-4 with TRBJ1-5; a weak D match, TRBD1 (6 bases). Trimming removed 0 bases at V and 1 base at J, with 8 bases between. This CDR3 is built from 15 residues. Germline V gene data show CDR1 as SGHNT and CDR2 as YYREEE (reference sequence). CDR3 loop: CASSLGQGSNQPQHF. The CDR3 DNA sequence: TGTGCCAGCAGCTTGGGTCAGGGGAGCAATCAGCCCCAGCATTTT.

The chain combines TRBV19 with TRBJ1-6; 8 bases map to TRBD1. J was trimmed by 7 bases and V by 9 bases; bases with no gene match: 8. This CDR3 region has 14 residues. Germline loops: CDR1 LNHDA, CDR2 SQIVND (reference sequence). CDR3 coding DNA: TGTGCCAGCTCCGTGGACAGGGACAATTCACCCCTCCACTTT. Its translation is CASSVDRDNSPLHF.

This clone was counted only a few times. The V gene is TRBV30, the J gene TRBJ1-3; D is possibly TRBD1 (5 bases). Germline values: CDR1 GTSNPN, CDR2 SVGIG (reference sequence). The CDR3 has 13 residues. Trimming shortened V by 6 bases and J by 0 bases, and 9 bases separated the two germline ends. DNA of the CDR3: TGTGCCTGCAGGGTCAACTCTGGAAACACCATATATTTT. Amino acid sequence: CACRVNSGNTIYF.

This chain joins TRBV7-6 and TRBJ2-3; 15 nucleotides align to TRBD2. Germline values: CDR1 SGHVS, CDR2 FNYEAQ. V was pared by 7 bases and J by 5 bases, with 1 base of the junction left unmatched. The CDR3 is made up of 14 amino acids. The CDR3 DNA is TGTGCCAGCACGGGACTAGCGGGGGGAGATACGCAGTATTTT. This gives the protein CASTGLAGGDTQYF.

The chain links TRBV7-2 to TRBJ1-1, with 8 bases identical to TRBD1. Trimming removed 2 bases from V and 4 bases from J; junction bases left unmatched: 3. The CDR3 contains 14 residues. CDR1 and CDR2 (germline): SGHTA, FQGNSA. The CDR3 DNA follows: TGTGCCAGCAGCTTAACAGGGGGGGGCACTGAAGCTTTCTTT. Protein sequence: CASSLTGGGTEAFF.

The chain has TRBV27 and TRBJ2-3; 8 bases match TRBD2. The CDR3 runs to 16 residues. V lost 8 bases to trimming and J lost 2 bases; unmatched junction nucleotides: 12. In germline, CDR1 is MNHEY, CDR2 SMNVEV (reference sequence). This chain's CDR3 is CASDFGAGGPTDTQYF. The CDR3 DNA is TGTGCCAGCGACTTTGGCGCGGGAGGACCCACAGATACGCAGTATTTT.

The chain links TRBV6-6 to TRBJ1-6; TRBD1 matches at 9 bases. The junction had 3 bases not matched to a gene; V was cut back by 5 bases and J by 4 bases. CDR1 and CDR2 from the germline V gene are MNHNY and SVGAGI (reference sequence). CDR3 size: 15 residues. The CDR3 protein is CASSETGGYNSPLHF. Here the CDR3 DNA reads TGTGCCAGCAGTGAGACAGGGGGTTATAATTCACCCCTCCACTTT.

This chain links TRBV5-6 with TRBJ1-1; 10 nucleotides align to TRBD1. Germline CDR1 is SGHDT and CDR2 is YYEEEE. V shed 0 bases, J shed 7 bases, and the junction held 3 bases outside the gene matches. The CDR3 covers 14 residues. CDR3 sequence: CASSLVDRGVEAFF. Written as DNA, the CDR3 is TGTGCCAGCAGCTTGGTGGACAGGGGGGTTGAAGCTTTCTTT.

A word on this clone: The junction departs from the called germline gene at one end, perhaps through a read error. V is TRBV28 and J is TRBJ1-3, with a possible D match to TRBD1 (6 bases). The CDR3 totals 13 residues. Germline V CDR1 and CDR2: MDHEN, SYDVKM. CDR3: CASIGGFGDTIYF. As DNA, the CDR3 is TGTGCCAGCATAGGGGGTTTTGGAGACACCATATATTTT.

V is TRBV13 and J is TRBJ2-7; 11 bases match TRBD2. This CDR3 is built from 15 residues. Per the germline V gene, CDR1 is PRHDT and CDR2 is FYEKMQ (reference sequence). V lost 3 bases, J lost 4 bases, and 5 bases stayed unmatched. The CDR3 DNA follows: TGTGCCAGCAGCTTTCAGACTAGCGGGACGTACGAGCAGTACTTC. Amino acids: CASSFQTSGTYEQYF.

The J gene is TRBJ2-2, the V gene TRBV15; perhaps TRBD1 as D (5 bases). This CDR3 is built from 13 residues. The germline V gene has CDR1 LNHNV and CDR2 YYDKDF (reference sequence). Deletions cut 6 bases from V and 7 bases from J, with 12 bases between. The CDR3 reads CATRQEYGGELFF. CDR3 nucleotide sequence: TGTGCCACCAGACAGGAGTACGGCGGGGAGCTGTTTTTT.

This clone was seen ten or more times. The chain couples TRBV7-9 to TRBJ1-1; weak D call: TRBD1 (5 bases). Germline V gene lookup returns CDR1 SEHNR and CDR2 FQNEAQ (reference sequence). Trimming removed 9 bases from V and 1 base from J, with 18 bases in between. The CDR3 sequence is 15 residues long. The CDR3 here is CASRKSGDENTEAFF. The CDR3 DNA reads as TGTGCCAGTAGAAAATCGGGGGACGAGAACACTGAAGCTTTCTTT.

The rearrangement uses TRBV16 and TRBJ1-6; weak D call: TRBD1 (6 bases). The CDR3 is 14 residues long. V dropped 7 bases and J dropped 7 bases, with 14 bases sitting between them. CDR1 and CDR2 from the germline V gene are KGHSY and FQNENV. The CDR3 is CASNPGHGNSPLHF. For the CDR3, the DNA is TGTGCCAGCAACCCGGGACACGGAAATTCACCCCTCCACTTT.

The V gene is TRBV2, the J gene TRBJ1-5; 9 bases map to TRBD1. The CDR3 is made up of 15 amino acids. CDR1 and CDR2 (germline): SNHLY, FYNNEI. Germline trimming cut 6 bases from V and 6 bases from J; bases unmatched to any gene: 9. Here the CDR3 reads CASRGDRAWGQPQHF. In DNA, the CDR3 is TGTGCCAGCAGGGGGGACAGGGCTTGGGGTCAGCCCCAGCATTTT.